This T cell receptor (beta chain) was captured in a study of cytomegalovirus exposure and HLA in healthy donors. Germline V gene sequence: CDR1 SQVTM, CDR2 ANQGSEA. The CDR3 totals 14 residues. The V gene lost 6 bases and the J gene lost 8 bases, with 21 bases spanning the gap. The PCR used 60 Vbeta and 13 Jbeta primers. The repertoire was sequenced with immunoSEQ multiplex PCR; TCRdb's copy has only in-frame clones and lacks some. The sample has 130,000 or so clones, 55% to 80% seen once; the top ten hold roughly 2.5%. This clone was seen a single time. The TCR was taken from a woman aged 35 to 49 in good health and CMV-seronegative. Sample: PBMCs. The gene calls are TRBV29-1 and TRBJ2-3; D is perhaps TRBD1 (6 bases). CDR3 bases: TGCAGCGTCGCGACCGGGACACCGCTTGGTACGCAGTATTTT. As protein: CSVATGTPLGTQYF.